A single sample is the source of the 18 T cell receptor beta chains below, sequenced in a study of cytomegalovirus exposure and HLA in healthy donors. PCR used 60 Vbeta primers and 13 Jbeta primers. TCRdb's copy holds only in-frame clones and misses some; the assay was immunoSEQ multiplex PCR. The sample holds fewer than 200,000 clones, about 80% seen once. The sequencing sample was made of PBMCs. The receptors here all came from a man aged 25 to 40 in good health and CMV-seropositive.

This clone has just a few counts. This rearrangement joins TRBV2 to TRBJ1-1, with a tentative D call TRBD1 (5 bases). This CDR3 is built from 14 residues. V was clipped by 7 bases and J by 1 base, with 13 bases between them. CDR1 is SNHLY, CDR2 FYNNEI, per germline. The CDR3 nucleotides read TGTGCCAGCAAGCGTGACAGCCCGAACACTGAAGCTTTCTTT. Translation gives CASKRDSPNTEAFF.

This chain links TRBV4-2 with TRBJ2-2, with a possible D match to TRBD2 (6 bases). The CDR3 is 16 amino acids. V lost 4 bases and J 5 bases, leaving 17 bases between the germline ends. Germline V gene lookup returns CDR1 LGHNA and CDR2 YNFKEQ. CDR3 DNA sequence: TGTGCCAGCAGCCCCCGGGGCAGGGACTTTACCGGGGAGCTGTTTTTT. It translates to CASSPRGRDFTGELFF.

The chain recombines TRBV5-4 with TRBJ2-5, with D tentatively TRBD1 (7 bases). V was clipped by 7 bases and J by 1 base, with 11 bases between them. Per germline, CDR1 SGHNT and CDR2 YYREEE (reference sequence). This CDR3 contains 13 residues. The CDR3 protein is CASGGDSQETQYF. Written as DNA, the CDR3 is TGTGCCAGCGGAGGGGACAGCCAAGAGACCCAGTACTTC. The entire variable domain, with the rest obtained from reference TRBV5-4 and TRBJ2-5, is as follows: ETGVTQSPTHLIKTRGQQVTLRCSSQSGHNTVSWYQQALGQGPQFIFQYYREEENGRGNFPPRFSGLQFPNYSSELNVNALELDDSALYLCASGGDSQETQYFGPGTRLLVL.

The chain links TRBV5-6 to TRBJ2-7, with D unclear. V shed 2 bases and J shed 4 bases, with 10 bases lying between them. Germline-derived CDR1 and CDR2 are SGHDT and YYEEEE. This CDR3 region has 13 residues. The CDR3 nucleotides are TGTGCCAGCAGCTTCATGTCAGGTTACGAGCAGTACTTC. The encoded protein is CASSFMSGYEQYF.

This sequence joins TRBV28 and TRBJ1-5, with 11 bases identical to TRBD1. J gave up 7 bases and V 5 bases, and 7 bases lay outside the gene matches. Per the germline V gene, CDR1 is MDHEN and CDR2 is SYDVKM. This CDR3 has 15 residues. The CDR3 nucleotides are TGTGCCAGCAGTGGCGGACAGGGGGCTGGGCAGCCCCAGCATTTT. It translates to CASSGGQGAGQPQHF. Full variable domain (rest looked up from reference TRBV28 and TRBJ1-5): DVKVTQSSRYLVKRTGEKVFLECVQDMDHENMFWYRQDPGLGLRLIYFSYDVKMKEKGDIPEGYSVSREKKERFSLILESASTNQTSMYLCASSGGQGAGQPQHFGDGTRLSIL.

This chain joins TRBV19 and TRBJ2-1, with 7 positions matching TRBD1. The J segment lost 2 bases and the V segment lost 3 bases, leaving 4 bases of the junction unmatched. Germline V gene lookup returns CDR1 LNHDA and CDR2 SQIVND (reference sequence). This CDR3 spans 15 amino acids. CDR3 DNA: TGTGCCAGTAGTATTACCGGGACAGCCTACAATGAGCAGTTCTTC. Its translation: CASSITGTAYNEQFF.

The chain recombines TRBV5-1 with TRBJ1-2; D is ambiguous. Trimming cost V 4 bases and J 6 bases, with 16 bases left between them. CDR1 SGHRS and CDR2 YFSETQ come from the germline V gene. CDR3 length: 14 amino acids. The CDR3 loop is CASSPSGMVDGYTF. The CDR3 DNA reads TGCGCCAGCAGCCCCTCAGGCATGGTCGATGGCTACACCTTC.

This clone appeared once. This sequence joins TRBV6-5 and TRBJ2-5; D uncertain. The end of the DNA is better explained by TRBJ2-7, so the J call may be wrong. The CDR3 runs 14 residues. Germline V gene data show CDR1 as MNHEY and CDR2 as SVGAGI. DNA for the CDR3: TGTGCCAGCAGCCTGCTGTTGAGCTCCTACGAGCAGTACTTC. Encoded protein: CASSLLLSSYEQYF.

This sequence joins TRBV7-2 and TRBJ1-5; D remains unclear. The CDR3 loop spans 16 amino acids. The V gene lost 1 base and the J gene lost 0 bases, with 10 bases spanning the gap. The germline V gene encodes CDR1 SGHTA and CDR2 FQGNSA. CDR3 in DNA: TGTGCCAGCAGCTTAGGTCCAGATTATAGCAATCAGCCCCAGCATTTT. Residues: CASSLGPDYSNQPQHF.

The sample holds a few counts of this clone. V is TRBV4-1 and J is TRBJ1-6, with a possible D match to TRBD1 (5 bases). This CDR3 has 16 residues. V gave up 2 bases and J gave up 5 bases, with 13 bases separating them. Germline CDR1 MGHRA, CDR2 YSYEKL. CDR3 protein: CASSQPNRQHNSPLHF. For the CDR3, the DNA is TGCGCCAGCAGCCAACCGAACAGACAGCATAATTCACCCCTCCACTTT.

The table lists this clone with a few counts. The chain recombines TRBV7-9 with TRBJ2-1, with 7 bases fitting TRBD1. The V and J ends lost 5 bases and 1 base, in that order; junction bases with no gene match: 14. This CDR3 region has 18 residues. The V gene's germline CDR1 is SEHNR and CDR2 FQNEAQ (reference sequence). CDR3 region: CASSARDRTHDSYNEQFF. CDR3 coding DNA: TGTGCCAGCAGCGCCAGGGACAGAACCCATGATTCCTACAATGAGCAGTTCTTC.

The genes are TRBV6-5 and TRBJ2-7; TRBD2 matches 12 bases. V lost 6 bases and J lost 2; bases outside the gene matches: 5. Looked up from germline, CDR1 is MNHEY and CDR2 is SVGAGI. The CDR3 consists of 15 residues. CDR3 region: CASRPPSGGAYEQYF. The CDR3 DNA sequence: TGTGCCAGCAGACCCCCTAGCGGGGGGGCCTACGAGCAGTACTTC.

The V and J genes are TRBV29-1 and TRBJ2-2; D remains unclear. The V gene lost 4 bases and the J gene lost 0 bases, with 6 bases spanning the gap. Germline CDR1 SQVTM, CDR2 ANQGSEA. The CDR3 consists of 13 residues. The chain's CDR3 is CSVVRSNTGELFF. DNA for the CDR3: TGCAGCGTTGTCCGGTCGAACACCGGGGAGCTGTTTTTT.

The chain links TRBV2 to TRBJ1-5; 7 bases line up with TRBD1. Looked up from germline, CDR1 is SNHLY and CDR2 is FYNNEI. This CDR3 contains 15 residues. Trimming removed 2 bases from V and 6 bases from J; junction bases left unmatched: 7. This CDR3 reads CASSESDPGGQPQHF. As DNA, the CDR3 is TGTGCCAGCAGTGAATCGGACCCAGGGGGTCAGCCCCAGCATTTT.

The gene calls are TRBV9 and TRBJ2-1, with 7 bases fitting TRBD2. The length of the CDR3 is 13 residues. Germline V lookup: CDR1 SGDLS, CDR2 YYNGEE. V lost 0 bases, J lost 9 bases, and 3 bases stayed unmatched. The CDR3 DNA reads TGTGCCAGCAGCGTAGGGACGGGGGGTGAGCAGTTCTTC. This gives the protein CASSVGTGGEQFF. The full variable domain, rest sourced from reference TRBV9 and TRBJ2-1, is DSGVTQTPKHLITATGQRVTLRCSPRSGDLSVYWYQQSLDQGLQFLIQYYNGEERAKGNILERFSAQQFPDLHSELNLSSLELGDSALYFCASSVGTGGEQFFGPGTRLTVL.

This chain uses TRBV7-2 with TRBJ2-7, with 7 bases that match TRBD1. Trimming removed 5 bases from V and 2 bases from J; junction bases left unmatched: 9. The CDR3 sequence is 15 residues long. Germline V gene sequence: CDR1 SGHTA, CDR2 FQGNSA. In DNA form, the CDR3 reads TGTGCCAGCAGCCGCACCAGCGACAGGGCCTACGAGCAGTACTTC. Encoded protein: CASSRTSDRAYEQYF.

The V and J genes are TRBV7-9 and TRBJ1-3; no definite D call. Trimming pared 4 bases from V and 2 bases from J, leaving 12 bases between. This CDR3 spans 15 amino acids. CDR1 is SEHNR, CDR2 FQNEAQ, per germline (reference sequence). The CDR3 here is CASSYRELPGNTIYF. The CDR3 region has the DNA TGTGCCAGCAGCTACCGGGAGCTTCCTGGAAACACCATATATTTT.

This chain connects TRBV7-7 to TRBJ2-1; 13 bases align to TRBD2. Unmatched junction bases numbered 8, after V lost 5 bases and J lost 10 bases. The germline V gene has CDR1 SSHAT and CDR2 FNYEAQ (reference sequence). The CDR3 is made up of 15 amino acids. The CDR3 here is CASSPTSGGAGEQFF. The CDR3 DNA is TGTGCCAGCAGCCCTACTAGCGGGGGGGCCGGGGAGCAGTTCTTC.